These 22 T cell receptor beta chains came from one sample sequenced in a study of blood T cell repertoires in COVID-19 (TCRdb year 2020). To prepare the library, the immunoSEQ multiplex PCR assay was applied. TCRdb provides this immuneACCESS table in a form limited to in-frame rearrangements. Some clones are lacking; in checked studies, under half of them reflect an unresolved V gene, and why the rest are absent is not known. In all, the sample holds some 170,000 clones, and approximately 80% of those were seen once. Roughly 6% of the sample is held by the ten biggest clonotypes. Sequenced material: PBMCs or T cells enriched from blood (not recorded which). These receptors all stem from a man in his forties who had recovered from COVID-19.

The V and J genes are TRBV6-5 and TRBJ2-5; the D is unclear. Trimming shortened V by 6 bases and J by 7 bases, and 9 bases separated the two germline ends. The length of the CDR3 is 11 residues. Germline V gene lookup returns CDR1 MNHEY and CDR2 SVGAGI. The CDR3 loop reads CASSMRGTQYF. The CDR3 nucleotides read TGTGCCAGCAGCATGAGAGGGACCCAGTACTTC.

The rearrangement joins TRBV3-1 (or the pseudogene TRBV3-2) to TRBJ1-4, with 8 bases aligning to TRBD1. This CDR3 has 16 residues. CDR1 is LGHDT and CDR2 is YNNKEL in the germline V gene (reference sequence). Trimming took 6 bases from V and 0 from J; bases not matched to a gene: 6. CDR3 protein: CASSRDRSSTNEKLFF. In DNA, the CDR3 is TGTGCCAGCAGTCGGGACAGGTCCTCAACTAATGAAAAACTGTTTTTT.

This clone was seen just once. The chain links TRBV6-5 to TRBJ2-7; a weak D match, TRBD1 (5 bases). The CDR3 is 13 amino acids. Between the trimmed V and J ends, which lost 4 bases and 3 bases, there was a span of 10 bases. Germline CDR1 reads MNHEY; CDR2 reads SVGAGI. CDR3 DNA: TGTGCCAGCAGTTCGGCAGGGATCTACGAGCAGTACTTC. This gives the protein CASSSAGIYEQYF.

The chain recombines TRBV7-3 with TRBJ2-3, with TRBD2 matching over 9 bases. Trimming took 1 base from V and 8 from J; bases not matched to a gene: 4. The CDR3 is 14 residues long. Germline CDR1 reads SGHTA; CDR2 reads FQGTGA. CDR3 bases: TGTGCCAGCAGCTTAAGCGGGGGGGCTTCTACGCAGTATTTT. The encoded protein is CASSLSGGASTQYF.

The J gene is TRBJ1-4, the V gene TRBV21-1; the D call TRBD1 from the table was never checked on the DNA. TRBV21-1 has pseudogene status. The CDR3 loop spans 12 amino acids. The CDR3 here is CASRGGGTGLFF. DNA of the CDR3: TGTGCCAGCAGAGGTGGGGGGACAGGACTGTTTTTT.

This clone came up a few times. The V and J genes are TRBV5-4 and TRBJ2-5, with D unclear. The CDR3 is made up of 14 amino acids. CDR1 SGHNT and CDR2 YYREEE come from the germline V gene (reference sequence). V was pared by 2 bases and J by 1 base, with 9 bases between. In DNA form, the CDR3 reads TGTGCCAGCAGCTTATCGGGTACCCAAGAGACCCAGTACTTC. Protein: CASSLSGTQETQYF.

The CDR3 DNA reads as TGTGCCAGCCTAACGTTTGTCGCAACTAATGAAAAACTGTTTTTT. This translates into CASLTFVATNEKLFF. This chain connects TRBV6-5 to TRBJ1-4; D not certain. Germline lookup yields CDR1 MNHEY and CDR2 SVGAGI. This CDR3 is built from 15 residues. The germline V and J ends were trimmed by 8 bases and 0 bases, with 13 bases remaining between them.

The chain is built from TRBV7-6 and TRBJ2-2; 9 bases are a match to TRBD2. This CDR3 is built from 15 residues. V shed 6 bases and J 0 bases; nucleotides not matched to a gene: 2. Germline CDR1 reads SGHVS; CDR2 reads FNYEAQ. The CDR3 bases are TGTGCCAGCAGACTAGCGGGCGCGAACACCGGGGAGCTGTTTTTT. As protein: CASRLAGANTGELFF.

The CDR3 protein is CASSLRRLQGGMNEQFF. The DNA of the CDR3 is TGTGCCAGCAGCTTGAGGCGTTTACAGGGGGGGATGAATGAGCAGTTCTTC. The J gene is TRBJ2-1, the V gene TRBV5-6; perhaps TRBD1 as D (8 bases). Germline V gene lookup returns CDR1 SGHDT and CDR2 YYEEEE. V lost 1 base, J lost 7 bases, and 21 bases lay in between. CDR3 length equals 17 residues.

In this sample, this clone turned up once. The chain links TRBV7-6 to TRBJ1-1; 9 bases are a match to TRBD1. Germline V CDR1 and CDR2: SGHVS, FNYEAQ. The CDR3 runs 20 residues. Losses at the gene ends were 3 bases for V and 1 base for J; bases not matched to a gene: 18. The CDR3 reads CASSLLGASGTGRRNTEAFF. For the CDR3, the DNA is TGTGCCAGCAGCTTGTTGGGTGCTTCCGGGACAGGGAGGAGGAACACTGAAGCTTTCTTT.

The gene calls are TRBV5-6 and TRBJ2-3, with 15 bases fitting TRBD2. V was clipped by 2 bases and J by 12 bases; unmatched bases: 4. Germline CDR1 reads SGHDT; CDR2 reads YYEEEE. This CDR3 region has 14 residues. CDR3: CASSLGLAGGHQYF. CDR3 in DNA: TGTGCCAGCAGCTTAGGACTAGCGGGGGGGCATCAGTATTTT. Variable domain in full (rest from reference TRBV5-6 and TRBJ2-3): DAGVTQSPTHLIKTRGQQVTLRCSPKSGHDTVSWYQQALGQGPQFIFQYYEEEERQRGNFPDRFSGHQFPNYSSELNVNALLLGDSALYLCASSLGLAGGHQYFGPGTRLTVL.

This chain connects TRBV11-2 to TRBJ2-5; TRBD2 matches at 7 bases. CDR3 length: 18 amino acids. Germline-derived CDR1 and CDR2 are SGHAT and FQNNGV. With V trimmed by 5 bases and J by 2 bases, 17 bases remained unmatched. CDR3 loop: CASSLIEAGLKSQETQYF. DNA for the CDR3: TGTGCCAGCAGCCTTATTGAAGCGGGGCTAAAGTCACAAGAGACCCAGTACTTC. The variable domain in full, with the rest retrieved from reference TRBV11-2 and TRBJ2-5, is EAGVAQSPRYKIIEKRQSVAFWCNPISGHATLYWYQQILGQGPKLLIQFQNNGVVDDSQLPKDRFSAERLKGVDSTLKIQPAKLEDSAVYLCASSLIEAGLKSQETQYFGPGTRLLVL.

The V call is TRBV29-1, the J call TRBJ1-1; no clear D gene. CDR1 SQVTM and CDR2 ANQGSEA come from the germline V gene. V shed 1 base and J shed 0 bases, with 3 bases lying between them. There are 12 residues in the CDR3. The CDR3 sequence: CSVEVVNTEAFF. CDR3 nucleotides: TGCAGCGTTGAAGTCGTGAACACTGAAGCTTTCTTT.

The rearrangement links TRBV14 to TRBJ1-3; the match to TRBD1 covers 7 bases. Germline V gene lookup returns CDR1 SGHDN and CDR2 FVKESK. V shed 3 bases, J shed 8 bases, and the junction held 10 bases outside the gene matches. This CDR3 comprises 15 residues. The CDR3 here is CASSHATGKVDTIYF. The CDR3 nucleotides are TGTGCCAGCAGCCACGCGACAGGGAAGGTGGACACCATATATTTT.

This chain uses TRBV19 with TRBJ1-5; D not certain. CDR1 is LNHDA, CDR2 SQIVND, per germline (reference sequence). This CDR3 spans 15 amino acids. The V and J ends lost 4 bases and 3 bases respectively, with 13 bases between them. The CDR3 here is CASSTTGSTNQPQHF. CDR3 in DNA: TGTGCCAGTAGTACGACGGGGAGCACCAATCAGCCCCAGCATTTT.

The chain combines TRBV21-1 with TRBJ2-7; no DNA check was done on the table's D call, TRBD1. TRBV21-1 constitutes a pseudogene. The CDR3 runs 12 residues. The CDR3 DNA reads as TGTGCCAGAATTACAGGCCGCTACGAGCAGTACGTC. Protein product: CARITGRYEQYV.

The rearrangement joins TRBV5-1 to TRBJ2-5; 9 bases map to TRBD2. This CDR3 region has 17 residues. With 0 bases clipped from V and 2 bases from J, the junction kept 8 bases outside the gene matches. The germline gives CDR1 SGHRS, CDR2 YFSETQ. The CDR3 DNA is TGCGCCAGCAGCTTGGGCGTGACTAGCGGATTTCAAGAGACCCAGTACTTC. Protein product: CASSLGVTSGFQETQYF.

In this sample, this clone turned up a few times. The chain is built from TRBV30 and TRBJ1-3; a possible D gene is TRBD1 (5 bases). The CDR3 totals 11 residues. In germline, CDR1 is GTSNPN, CDR2 SVGIG (reference sequence). For the CDR3, the DNA is TGTGCTTGGGGCACTGGAAACACCATATATTTT. Translated, it gives CAWGTGNTIYF.

V and J are TRBV27 and TRBJ2-4; perhaps TRBD1 as D (6 bases). Germline V gene sequence: CDR1 MNHEY, CDR2 SMNVEV (reference sequence). This CDR3 has 14 amino acids. The V gene lost 9 bases and the J gene lost 3 bases, with 15 bases spanning the gap. CDR3 loop: CARQQGKNKNIQYF. The CDR3 DNA is TGTGCCAGACAACAGGGAAAGAACAAAAACATTCAGTACTTC.

The V and J genes are TRBV30 and TRBJ1-2; TRBD1 matches 12 bases. CDR1 GTSNPN and CDR2 SVGIG come from the germline V gene (reference sequence). J lost 4 bases, V lost 2 bases, and 8 bases had no gene match. CDR3 length: 16 amino acids. The CDR3 bases are TGTGCCTGGAGTCGTAGGGACAGGGGGCCGAGCTATGGCTACACCTTC. Its translation is CAWSRRDRGPSYGYTF.

The chain joins TRBV30 to TRBJ1-5; D perhaps matches TRBD1 (5 bases). The CDR3 loop spans 17 amino acids. Per the germline V gene, CDR1 is GTSNPN and CDR2 is SVGIG (reference sequence). The V gene lost 1 base and the J gene lost 3 bases, with 19 bases spanning the gap. CDR3 DNA sequence: TGTGCCTGGAGTGGGGGACTTACCCAGAGGCCCAATCAGCCCCAGCATTTT. The encoded protein is CAWSGGLTQRPNQPQHF.

Comment on this clone: Distinct nucleotide sequences in the sample also encode this CDR3. This sequence joins TRBV5-1 and TRBJ1-1; D possibly corresponds to TRBD1 (6 bases). This CDR3 comprises 13 residues. Looked up from germline, CDR1 is SGHRS and CDR2 is YFSETQ. The V gene lost 4 bases and the J gene lost 1 base, with 8 bases spanning the gap. The CDR3 bases are TGCGCCAGCAGCGAGACAGGGAACACTGAAGCTTTCTTT. Encoded protein: CASSETGNTEAFF.